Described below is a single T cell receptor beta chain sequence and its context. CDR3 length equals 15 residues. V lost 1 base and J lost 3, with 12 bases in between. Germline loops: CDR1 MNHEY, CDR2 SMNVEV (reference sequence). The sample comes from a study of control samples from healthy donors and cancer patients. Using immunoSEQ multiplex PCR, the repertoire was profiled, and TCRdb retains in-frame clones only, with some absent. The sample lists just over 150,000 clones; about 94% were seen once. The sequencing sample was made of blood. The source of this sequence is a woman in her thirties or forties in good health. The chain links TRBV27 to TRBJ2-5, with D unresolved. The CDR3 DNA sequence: TGTGCCAGCAGTTTATATGCGGCCCTAAAAGAGACCCAGTACTTC. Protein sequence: CASSLYAALKETQYF.